Shown below are 8 T cell receptor beta chains from a single sample sequenced in a study of blood T cell repertoires in COVID-19. Produced via immunoSEQ multiplex PCR; TCRdb's table is partial and in-frame only. The table lists about 160,000 clones, under 90% of them singletons, with roughly 8% in the top ten. The sample was PBMCs or T cells enriched from blood (not recorded which). The source of these receptors is a woman between 45 and 60 years old who had recovered from COVID-19.

The J gene is TRBJ2-5, the V gene TRBV5-6; TRBD2 is a possible D gene (5 bases). V was pared by 1 base and J by 5 bases, with 15 bases between. CDR1 and CDR2 (germline): SGHDT, YYEEEE. This CDR3 has 15 amino acids. CDR3 nucleotides: TGTGCCAGCAGCTTGTTCCTAGCAGCCGGGGAGACCCAGTACTTC. It yields the protein CASSLFLAAGETQYF.

This clone occurred a few times. The chain employs TRBV24-1 and TRBJ1-4; the match to TRBD1 covers 7 bases. This CDR3 region has 13 residues. The junction had 8 bases not matched to a gene; V was cut back by 9 bases and J by 8 bases. CDR1 and CDR2 (germline): KGHDR, SFDVKD. CDR3 amino acids: CATADRVGEKLFF. CDR3 sequence (DNA): TGTGCCACCGCTGACAGGGTCGGGGAAAAACTGTTTTTT.

The rearrangement joins TRBV24-1 to TRBJ2-5; D might be TRBD1 (6 bases). Germline V gene data show CDR1 as KGHDR and CDR2 as SFDVKD. The V end was cut by 4 bases, the J end by 5 bases, with 16 bases between. The CDR3 runs 15 residues. CDR3 nucleotides: TGTGCCACCAGTGACCCTACAGGGTTTGGGGAGACCCAGTACTTC. This translates into CATSDPTGFGETQYF.

In this sample, this clone turned up a few times. The rearrangement joins TRBV2 to TRBJ1-2, with TRBD1 matching over 10 bases. Trimming removed 7 bases from V and 5 bases from J; junction bases left unmatched: 4. In germline, CDR1 is SNHLY, CDR2 FYNNEI. The CDR3 is 13 residues long. The CDR3 sequence: CASNRDRGYGYTF. The CDR3 DNA is TGTGCCAGCAACCGGGACAGGGGTTATGGCTACACCTTC.

The rearrangement uses TRBV9 and TRBJ2-1; maybe TRBD2 (5 bases). The CDR3 extends over 15 amino acids. The germline V and J ends were trimmed by 3 bases and 5 bases, with 15 bases remaining between them. Per germline, CDR1 SGDLS and CDR2 YYNGEE. CDR3 DNA sequence: TGTGCCAGCAGCGCCGGGAACGCCGCTAACAATGAGCAGTTCTTC. Protein sequence: CASSAGNAANNEQFF.

J is TRBJ2-1 and V is TRBV6-5; weak D call: TRBD2 (5 bases). This CDR3 has 12 amino acids. V lost 5 bases and J 5 bases, leaving 7 bases between the germline ends. Germline V gives CDR1 MNHEY, CDR2 SVGAGI. CDR3 in amino acids: CASSKRNNEQFF. CDR3 nucleotide sequence: TGTGCCAGCAGTAAGCGGAACAATGAGCAGTTCTTC.

The chain uses TRBV27 and TRBJ2-1; 8 bases line up with TRBD2. Trimming cost V 8 bases and J 6 bases; bases outside gene matches: 9. This CDR3 has 14 amino acids. The germline V gene encodes CDR1 MNHEY and CDR2 SMNVEV (reference sequence). This CDR3 reads CASVLAGNSNEQFF. The CDR3 DNA follows: TGTGCCAGCGTTTTAGCGGGAAACAGCAATGAGCAGTTCTTC.

The J gene is TRBJ2-2, the V gene TRBV2, with 9 bases aligning to TRBD2. The CDR3 spans 16 residues. V shed 6 bases and J 4 bases; nucleotides not matched to a gene: 9. The germline V gene has CDR1 SNHLY and CDR2 FYNNEI. The chain's CDR3 is CASSYTIAGVTGELFF. CDR3 DNA: TGTGCCAGCAGCTACACGATAGCGGGAGTCACCGGGGAGCTGTTTTTT.